This is a list of T cell receptor beta chains from one sample in a study of blood T cell repertoires in COVID-19. Sequenced by immunoSEQ multiplex PCR; TCRdb stores in-frame clones only, minus some. This table has around 240,000 clones, around four fifths appearing once. Material for sequencing was peripheral blood. The receptors come from a woman older than 75 with acute or convalescent COVID-19. Each CDR3 is given with its conserved first and last residue. A D gene is named only where the DNA matches it firmly. The size field is filled for only some rows; it gives once, few, many or a size class.

D,V,length,J,size,DNA,CDR3
.,TRBV12-5,16,TRBJ1-4,few,TGTGCTAGTGGTTTGGCAATTGGGGGAGGGGTTGAAAAACTGTTTTTT,CASGLAIGGGVEKLFF
.,TRBV5-1,16,TRBJ1-4,.,TGCGCCAGCAGCTCCTCAACCGGCCGAGAGGTGAAAAAACTGTTTTTT,CASSSSTGREVKKLFF
.,TRBV24-1,16,TRBJ1-4,.,TGTGCCACCAGTGATTTGTGGGGAGCCAGGGGTGAAAAACTGTTTTTT,CATSDLWGARGEKLFF
TRBD2,TRBV29-1,17,TRBJ2-4,.,TGCAGCGTTGAAGATCTGACTAGCGGGGGGCCAGAGAACATTCAGTACTTC,CSVEDLTSGGPENIQYF
.,TRBV3-1/TRBV3-2,15,TRBJ1-5,.,TGTGCCAGCAGCCACGAGACAGGAGTCAATCAGCCCCAGCATTTT,CASSHETGVNQPQHF
TRBD1,TRBV15,15,TRBJ2-7,.,TGTGCCACCAGAAACGGACAGGGAATCTCGGCCGAGCAGTACTTC,CATRNGQGISAEQYF
TRBD1,TRBV9,15,TRBJ2-2,many,TGTGCCAGCAGCGGCAGGACAGGGGGCGCCGGGGAGCTGTTTTTT,CASSGRTGGAGELFF
TRBD2,TRBV5-4,17,TRBJ2-1,.,TGTGCCAGCAGCACGCGCCTATTAGCGGGAGTTTACAATGAGCAGTTCTTC,CASSTRLLAGVYNEQFF
.,TRBV7-2,15,TRBJ1-5,.,TGTGCCAGCAGCGCACACCAGGGTTCCAATCAGCCCCAGCATTTT,CASSAHQGSNQPQHF
.,TRBV5-5,15,TRBJ1-5,.,TGTGCCAGCAGCTTTGACAGTTATAGCAATCAGCCCCAGCATTTT,CASSFDSYSNQPQHF
TRBD1,TRBV5-4,13,TRBJ1-2,.,TGTGCCAGCAGCCGACAGGGGGAGAATGGCTACACCTTC,CASSRQGENGYTF
TRBD1,TRBV11-2,19,TRBJ2-6,.,TGTGCCAGCAGCTTAGTGATAGGGACAGGGATGACCGGGGCCAACGTCCTGACTTTC,CASSLVIGTGMTGANVLTF
.,TRBV30,14,TRBJ2-7,.,TGTGCCTGGAGCGGAACTAGACCGCCCTACGAGCAGTACTTC,CAWSGTRPPYEQYF